This passage covers 5 T cell receptor beta chains from one sample sequenced in a study of T-cell reconstitution after alpha-beta-depleted transplantation in children. During its preparation, the TCRbeta library received unique molecular identifiers. MiXCR was run by TCRdb on the PCR reads, yielding one entry per CDR3 protein. The table records roughly 120,000 distinct CDR3 sequences, 10% of them present only once. This sample comprised PBMCs from the stem cell graft donor, obtained from the stem cell graft. These receptors were taken from a human donor who donated a stem cell graft to a child with acute lymphoblastic leukemia.

This clonotype was detected ten times or more. The chain uses TRBV6-5 and TRBJ2-2; either TRBD1 or TRBD2 may supply D (5 bases each). Germline CDR1 and CDR2: MNHEY and SVGAGI. The V end was cut by 3 bases, the J end by 6 bases, with 17 bases between. The CDR3 consists of 16 residues. CDR3 nucleotides: TGTGCCAGCAGTTATTCTCCCCCGAGGGGAGCCGGGGAGCTGTTTTTT. Translation gives CASSYSPPRGAGELFF.

This clonotype came up a few times. The chain carries TRBV24-1 and TRBJ2-1, with D perhaps TRBD1 or TRBD2 (5 bases each). CDR1 and CDR2 from the germline V gene are KGHDR and SFDVKD. Between the trimmed V and J ends, which lost 9 bases and 4 bases, there was a span of 15 bases. The CDR3 totals 14 residues. DNA for the CDR3: TGTGCCACCGAGAAAGGGACCAGTTACAATGAGCAGTTCTTC. Amino acid sequence: CATEKGTSYNEQFF.

This clonotype was seen many times. This chain connects TRBV9 to TRBJ2-1; D might be TRBD1 or TRBD2, each matching 5 bases. Germline CDR1 reads SGDLS; CDR2 reads YYNGEE. The CDR3 loop spans 15 amino acids. Trimming took off 1 base at V and 12 bases at J, with 20 bases between the two ends. The CDR3 DNA sequence: TGTGCCAGCAGCGTATCGGGGCAGGGAGTGGAAGGGCAGTTCTTC. Its translation: CASSVSGQGVEGQFF.

In its sample, this clonotype was seen many times. The rearrangement uses TRBV9 and TRBJ2-1; maybe TRBD2 (7 bases). There are 14 residues in the CDR3. Trimming took off 5 bases at V and 4 bases at J, with 13 bases between the two ends. Germline CDR1 SGDLS, CDR2 YYNGEE. Written as DNA, the CDR3 is TGTGCCAGCAGACCGGGGGGCTCATACAATGAGCAGTTCTTC. This encodes CASRPGGSYNEQFF. The full variable domain, in which reference TRBV9 and TRBJ2-1 provide the parts outside the CDR3, is DSGVTQTPKHLITATGQRVTLRCSPRSGDLSVYWYQQSLDQGLQFLIQYYNGEERAKGNILERFSAQQFPDLHSELNLSSLELGDSALYFCASRPGGSYNEQFFGPGTRLTVL.

This clonotype appeared many times. V usage is TRBV5-1 and J usage is TRBJ2-1; weak D call: TRBD2 (6 bases). Germline values: CDR1 SGHRS, CDR2 YFSETQ. The CDR3 runs to 16 residues. V was trimmed by 4 bases and J by 4 bases, leaving 18 bases between them. CDR3 loop: CASSLQPSAQYNEQFF. CDR3 coding DNA: TGCGCCAGCAGCCTTCAACCTAGCGCCCAATACAATGAGCAGTTCTTC.